This T cell receptor (beta chain) was recorded in a study of CD8+ T cells in alopecia areata. On the study more broadly: Tofacitinib lasted 6 to 18 months, then 6 months off drug. Study conclusions and caveats: Relative to normal scalp, lesional scalp, especially alopecia totalis/universalis, showed higher clonality. Normal-skin resident alphabeta T cells also appear among scalp sample sequences.

As concerns this clone: The target antigen is unknown.

Individuals with alopecia areata gave both lesional scalp punch biopsies and peripheral blood for collection. The CDR3 contains 14 residues. Deletions cut 3 bases from V and 6 bases from J, with 17 bases between. The germline V gene encodes CDR1 GTSNPN and CDR2 SVGIG (reference sequence). The sequencing template was cDNA reverse transcribed from extracted RNA. Only in-frame clones appear in the TCRdb table, and some are missing; sequencing was by immunoSEQ multiplex PCR. The sample lists over 200,000 clones, approximately 61% seen once, with roughly 0.47% in the top ten. The chain is built from TRBV30 and TRBJ1-2; maybe TRBD1 (5 bases). The TCR comes from a human donor with alopecia areata. The sequencing used CD4+ T cells sorted from blood, collected at week 0. The chain's CDR3 is CAWSRGSARNGYTF. CDR3 nucleotides: TGTGCCTGGAGCCGGGGCAGCGCCCGTAATGGCTACACCTTC.